This TCR beta chain was sequenced for a study of cytomegalovirus exposure and HLA in healthy donors. Study-wide context: Early released data comprised 80 million to 100 million unique TCRs from HLA-typed donors. Broader study findings: Later analysis demonstrated an association between a missense DCLRE1C variant and TCR beta V- and J-gene trimming.

The PCR employed 60 Vbeta primers together with 13 Jbeta primers. Using immunoSEQ multiplex PCR, the repertoire was profiled, and TCRdb retains in-frame clones only, with some absent. The top ten hold approximately 3% of the sample, which has some 140,000 clones, around 75% seen once. Comments on this clone: The antigen is undetermined.

This CDR3 comprises 15 residues. V was clipped by 0 bases and J by 5 bases, with 13 bases between them. The V gene's germline CDR1 is LGHNA and CDR2 YSLEER. The sequence was obtained from a female donor in good health and CMV-seronegative. The V and J genes are TRBV4-3 and TRBJ2-5, with D possibly being TRBD1 (6 bases). The specimen was PBMCs. DNA of the CDR3: TGCGCCAGCAGCCAAGATCAGGGGCTGGAGGAGACCCAGTACTTC. Protein sequence: CASSQDQGLEETQYF.